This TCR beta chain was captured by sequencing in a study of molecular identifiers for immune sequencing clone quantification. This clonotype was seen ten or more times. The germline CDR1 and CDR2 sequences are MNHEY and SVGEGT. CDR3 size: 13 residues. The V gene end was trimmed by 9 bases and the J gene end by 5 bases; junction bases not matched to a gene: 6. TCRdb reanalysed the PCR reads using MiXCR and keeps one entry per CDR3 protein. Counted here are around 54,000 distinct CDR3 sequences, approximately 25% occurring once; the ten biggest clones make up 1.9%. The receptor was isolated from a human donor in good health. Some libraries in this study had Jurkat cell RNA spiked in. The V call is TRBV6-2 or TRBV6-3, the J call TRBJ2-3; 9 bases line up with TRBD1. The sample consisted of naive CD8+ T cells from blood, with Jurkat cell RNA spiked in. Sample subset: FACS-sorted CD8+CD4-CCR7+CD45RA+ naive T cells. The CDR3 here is CARDRGAQDTQYF. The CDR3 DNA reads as TGTGCCAGGGACAGGGGAGCACAAGATACGCAGTATTTT.